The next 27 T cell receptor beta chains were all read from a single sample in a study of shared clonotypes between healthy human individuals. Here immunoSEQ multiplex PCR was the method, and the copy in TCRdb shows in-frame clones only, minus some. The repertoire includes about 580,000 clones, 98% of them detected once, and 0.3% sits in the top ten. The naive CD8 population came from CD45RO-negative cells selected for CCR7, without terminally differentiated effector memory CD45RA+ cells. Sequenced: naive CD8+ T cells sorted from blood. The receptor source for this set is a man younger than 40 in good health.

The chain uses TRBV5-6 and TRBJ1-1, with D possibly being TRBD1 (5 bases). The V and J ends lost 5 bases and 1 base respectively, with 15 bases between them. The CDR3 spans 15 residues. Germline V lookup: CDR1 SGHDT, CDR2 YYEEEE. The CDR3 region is CASSLGGNSNTEAFF. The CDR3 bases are TGTGCCAGCAGTCTGGGGGGAAACTCGAACACTGAAGCTTTCTTT.

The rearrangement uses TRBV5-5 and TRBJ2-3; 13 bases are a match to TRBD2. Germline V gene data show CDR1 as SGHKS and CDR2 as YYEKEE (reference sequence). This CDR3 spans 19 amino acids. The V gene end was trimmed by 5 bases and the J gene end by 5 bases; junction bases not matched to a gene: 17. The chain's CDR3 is CASSLVWAGLAGWEDTQYF. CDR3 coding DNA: TGTGCCAGCAGTCTCGTCTGGGCGGGACTAGCGGGATGGGAAGATACGCAGTATTTT. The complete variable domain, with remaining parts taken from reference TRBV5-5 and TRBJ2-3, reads DAGVTQSPTHLIKTRGQQVTLRCSPISGHKSVSWYQQVLGQGPQFIFQYYEKEERGRGNFPDRFSARQFPNYSSELNVNALLLGDSALYLCASSLVWAGLAGWEDTQYFGPGTRLTVL.

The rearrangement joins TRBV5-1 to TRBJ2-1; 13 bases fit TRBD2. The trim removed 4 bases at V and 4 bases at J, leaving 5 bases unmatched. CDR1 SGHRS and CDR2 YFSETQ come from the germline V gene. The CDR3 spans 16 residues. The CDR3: CASSPLTSGRYNEQFF. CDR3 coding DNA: TGCGCCAGCAGCCCCTTGACTAGCGGGAGGTACAATGAGCAGTTCTTC.

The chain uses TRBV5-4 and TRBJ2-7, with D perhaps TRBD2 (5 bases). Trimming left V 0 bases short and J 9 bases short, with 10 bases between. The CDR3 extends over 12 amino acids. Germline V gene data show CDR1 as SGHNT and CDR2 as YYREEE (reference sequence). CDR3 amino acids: CASSLGGGRQYF. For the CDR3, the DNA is TGTGCCAGCAGCTTGGGGGGTGGGAGGCAGTACTTC.

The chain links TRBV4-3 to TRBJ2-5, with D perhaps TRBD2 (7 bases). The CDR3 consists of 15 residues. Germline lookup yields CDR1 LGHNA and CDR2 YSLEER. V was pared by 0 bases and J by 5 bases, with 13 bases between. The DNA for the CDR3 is TGCGCCAGCAGCCAAGATACAGGGAGGGACGAGACCCAGTACTTC. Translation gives CASSQDTGRDETQYF.

CDR3: CASGYHEQYF. The CDR3 coding sequence is TGTGCCAGCGGGTACCACGAGCAGTACTTC. The chain employs TRBV11-2 and TRBJ2-7, with D hard to call. The ends were cut back, 8 bases at V and 5 bases at J, with 7 bases in the middle. The germline CDR1 and CDR2 sequences are SGHAT and FQNNGV. This CDR3 has 10 residues.

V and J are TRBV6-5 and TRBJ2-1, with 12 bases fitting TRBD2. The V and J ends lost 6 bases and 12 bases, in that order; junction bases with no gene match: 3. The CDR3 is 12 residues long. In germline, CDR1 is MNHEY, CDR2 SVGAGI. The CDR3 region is CASRLAGGRQFF. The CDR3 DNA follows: TGTGCCAGCAGGCTAGCGGGAGGGAGGCAGTTCTTC.

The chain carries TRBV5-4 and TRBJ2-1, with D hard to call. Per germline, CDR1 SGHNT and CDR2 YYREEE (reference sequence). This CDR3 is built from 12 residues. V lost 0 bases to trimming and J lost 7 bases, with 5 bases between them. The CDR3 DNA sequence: TGTGCCAGCAGCTTGGTCAGAAATGAGCAGTTCTTC. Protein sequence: CASSLVRNEQFF.

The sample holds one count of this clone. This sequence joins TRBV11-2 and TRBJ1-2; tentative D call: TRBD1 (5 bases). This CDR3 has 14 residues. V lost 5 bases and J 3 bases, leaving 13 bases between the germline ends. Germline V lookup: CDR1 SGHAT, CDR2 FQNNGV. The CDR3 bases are TGTGCCAGCAGCATGGGACGGGAAGACTATGGCTACACCTTC. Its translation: CASSMGREDYGYTF.

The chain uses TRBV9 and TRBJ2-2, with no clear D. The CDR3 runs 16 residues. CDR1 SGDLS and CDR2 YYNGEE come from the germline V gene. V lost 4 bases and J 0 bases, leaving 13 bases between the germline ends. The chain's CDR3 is CASSIRTDANTGELFF. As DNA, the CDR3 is TGTGCCAGCAGCATTCGGACGGATGCGAACACCGGGGAGCTGTTTTTT.

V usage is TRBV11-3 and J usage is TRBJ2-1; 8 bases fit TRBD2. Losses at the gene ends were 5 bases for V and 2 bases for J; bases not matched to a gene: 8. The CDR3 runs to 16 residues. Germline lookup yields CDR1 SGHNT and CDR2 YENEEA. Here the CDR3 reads CASSMPTSGTYNEQFF. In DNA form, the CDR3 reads TGTGCCAGCAGCATGCCCACTAGCGGAACCTACAATGAGCAGTTCTTC.

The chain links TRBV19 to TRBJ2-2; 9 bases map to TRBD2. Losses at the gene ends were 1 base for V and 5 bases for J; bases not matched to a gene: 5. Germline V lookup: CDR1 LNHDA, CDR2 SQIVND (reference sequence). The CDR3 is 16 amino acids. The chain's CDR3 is CASSIGVAGATGELFF. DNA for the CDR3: TGTGCCAGTAGTATAGGGGTAGCGGGAGCTACCGGGGAGCTGTTTTTT.

CDR3 sequence: CASSLEGSATDTQYF. The DNA of the CDR3 is TGCGCCAGCAGCTTGGAGGGATCAGCCACAGATACGCAGTATTTT. The chain has TRBV5-1 and TRBJ2-3; D is ambiguous. This CDR3 is built from 15 residues. The V and J ends lost 0 bases and 2 bases respectively, with 10 bases between them. Germline loops: CDR1 SGHRS, CDR2 YFSETQ.

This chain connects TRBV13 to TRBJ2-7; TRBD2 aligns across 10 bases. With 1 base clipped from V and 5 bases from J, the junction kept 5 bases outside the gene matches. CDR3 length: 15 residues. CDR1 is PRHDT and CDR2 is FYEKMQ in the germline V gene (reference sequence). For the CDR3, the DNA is TGTGCCAGCAGCTTAGCTAGCGGGGGCCAGGACGAGCAGTACTTC. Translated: CASSLASGGQDEQYF.

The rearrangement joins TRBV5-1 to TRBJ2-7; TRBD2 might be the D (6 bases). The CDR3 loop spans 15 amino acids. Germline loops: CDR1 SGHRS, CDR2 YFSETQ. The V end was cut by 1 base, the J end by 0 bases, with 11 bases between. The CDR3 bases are TGCGCCAGCAGCTTGCACGCGGGGACCTCCTACGAGCAGTACTTC. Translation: CASSLHAGTSYEQYF.

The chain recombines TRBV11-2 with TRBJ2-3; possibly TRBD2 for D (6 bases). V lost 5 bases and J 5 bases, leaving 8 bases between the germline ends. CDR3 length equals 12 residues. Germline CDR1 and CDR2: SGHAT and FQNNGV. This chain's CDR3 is CASSPAGDTQYF. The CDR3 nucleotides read TGTGCCAGCAGCCCAGCGGGAGATACGCAGTATTTT. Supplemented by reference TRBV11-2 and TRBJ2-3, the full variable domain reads EAGVAQSPRYKIIEKRQSVAFWCNPISGHATLYWYQQILGQGPKLLIQFQNNGVVDDSQLPKDRFSAERLKGVDSTLKIQPAKLEDSAVYLCASSPAGDTQYFGPGTRLTVL.

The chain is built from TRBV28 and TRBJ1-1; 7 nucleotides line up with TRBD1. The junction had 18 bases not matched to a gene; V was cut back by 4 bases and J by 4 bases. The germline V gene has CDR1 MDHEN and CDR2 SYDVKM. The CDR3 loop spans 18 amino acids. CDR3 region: CASSSSRQGLYRTTEAFF. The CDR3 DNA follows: TGTGCCAGCAGTTCTTCTCGACAGGGACTTTACAGGACCACTGAAGCTTTCTTT.

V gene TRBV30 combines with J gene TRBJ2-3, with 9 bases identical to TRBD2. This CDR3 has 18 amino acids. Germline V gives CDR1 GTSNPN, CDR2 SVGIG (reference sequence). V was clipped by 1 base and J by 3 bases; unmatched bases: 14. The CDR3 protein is CAWSGLAGRPLETDTQYF. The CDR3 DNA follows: TGTGCCTGGAGTGGGCTAGCGGGACGCCCCCTTGAAACAGATACGCAGTATTTT.

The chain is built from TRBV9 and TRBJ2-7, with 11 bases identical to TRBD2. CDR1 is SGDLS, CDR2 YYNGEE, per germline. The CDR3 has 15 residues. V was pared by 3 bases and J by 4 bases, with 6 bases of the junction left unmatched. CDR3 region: CASSAAGLAAYEQYF. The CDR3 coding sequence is TGTGCCAGCAGCGCTGCGGGACTAGCGGCATACGAGCAGTACTTC.

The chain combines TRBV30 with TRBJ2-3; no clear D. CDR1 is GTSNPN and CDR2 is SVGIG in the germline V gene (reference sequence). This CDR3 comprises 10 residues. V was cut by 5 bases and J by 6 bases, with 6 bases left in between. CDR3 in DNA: TGTGCCTGGGGAGTGGATACGCAGTATTTT. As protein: CAWGVDTQYF.

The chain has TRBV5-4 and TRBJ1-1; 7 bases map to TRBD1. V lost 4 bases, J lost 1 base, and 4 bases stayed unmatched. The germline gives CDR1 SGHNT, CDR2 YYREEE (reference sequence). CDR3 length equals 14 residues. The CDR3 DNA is TGTGCCAGCAGCGGTACAGGGGAGAACACTGAAGCTTTCTTT. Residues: CASSGTGENTEAFF. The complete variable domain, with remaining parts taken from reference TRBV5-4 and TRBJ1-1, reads ETGVTQSPTHLIKTRGQQVTLRCSSQSGHNTVSWYQQALGQGPQFIFQYYREEENGRGNFPPRFSGLQFPNYSSELNVNALELDDSALYLCASSGTGENTEAFFGQGTRLTVV.

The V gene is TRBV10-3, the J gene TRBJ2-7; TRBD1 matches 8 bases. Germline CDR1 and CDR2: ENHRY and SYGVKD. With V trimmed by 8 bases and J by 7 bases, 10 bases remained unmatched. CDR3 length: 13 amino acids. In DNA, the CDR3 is TGTGCCATCCTGGAGACGACAGGGGATGAGCAGTACTTC. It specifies CAILETTGDEQYF.

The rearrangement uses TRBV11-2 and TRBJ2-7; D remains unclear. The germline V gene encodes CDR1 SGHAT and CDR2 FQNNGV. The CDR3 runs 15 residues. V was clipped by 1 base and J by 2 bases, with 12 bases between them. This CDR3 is CASSLVEGFPYEQYF. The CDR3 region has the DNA TGTGCCAGCAGCTTAGTTGAAGGGTTTCCCTACGAGCAGTACTTC.

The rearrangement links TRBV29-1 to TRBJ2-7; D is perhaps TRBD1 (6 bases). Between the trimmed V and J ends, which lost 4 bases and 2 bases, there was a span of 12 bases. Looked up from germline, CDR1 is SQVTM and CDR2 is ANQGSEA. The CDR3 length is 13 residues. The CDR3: CSVATGSAYEQYF. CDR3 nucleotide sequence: TGCAGCGTTGCTACAGGGAGCGCCTACGAGCAGTACTTC.

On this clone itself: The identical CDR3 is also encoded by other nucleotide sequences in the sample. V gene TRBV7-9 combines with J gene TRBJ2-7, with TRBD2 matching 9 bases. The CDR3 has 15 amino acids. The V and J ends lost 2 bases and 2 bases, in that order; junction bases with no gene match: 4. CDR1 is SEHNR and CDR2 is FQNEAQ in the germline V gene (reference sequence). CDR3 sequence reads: CASSLSSGVAYEQYF. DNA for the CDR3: TGTGCCAGCAGCTTATCTAGCGGGGTAGCCTACGAGCAGTACTTC.

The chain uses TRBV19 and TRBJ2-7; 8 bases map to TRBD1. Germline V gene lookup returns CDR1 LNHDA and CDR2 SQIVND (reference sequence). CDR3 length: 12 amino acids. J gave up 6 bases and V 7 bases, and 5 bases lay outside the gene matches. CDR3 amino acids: CASNPGGSEQYF. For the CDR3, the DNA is TGTGCCAGTAACCCAGGGGGCTCCGAGCAGTACTTC.

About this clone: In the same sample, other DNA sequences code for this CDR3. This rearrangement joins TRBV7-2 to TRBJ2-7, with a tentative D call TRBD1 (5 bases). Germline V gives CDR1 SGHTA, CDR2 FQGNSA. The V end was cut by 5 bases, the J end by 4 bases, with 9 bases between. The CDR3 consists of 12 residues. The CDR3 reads CASSLTGYEQYF. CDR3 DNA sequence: TGTGCCAGCAGCCTAACAGGATACGAGCAGTACTTC.